This T cell receptor (beta chain) was obtained from a study of T cells in Graves' hyperthyroidism and ophthalmopathy. Amplification targeted TCR beta CDR3 regions from RNA transcripts. Initially, a first-round RT-PCR of the TCR CDR3 employed the HTBI primer set. From the multiplex PCR reads, TCRdb called clonotypes with MiXCR, one entry per CDR3 protein. The repertoire consists of 380,000 or so distinct CDR3 sequences, with about 13% occurring once and the leading ten covering about 20%. Study conclusions and caveats: Before onset, by a median of 6.5 months, the model predicted ophthalmopathy. Also found in blood were most expanded thyroid clonotypes above 0.001.

The V gene end was trimmed by 6 bases and the J gene end by 3 bases; junction bases not matched to a gene: 2. There are 13 residues in the CDR3. In germline, CDR1 is MNHNS, CDR2 SASEGT. This clonotype was seen at least ten times. Its antigen is currently unknown. Reasons for excluding patients were uncontrolled infection, other autoimmune disease, pregnancy or lactation. Sequenced sample: blood. This chain links TRBV6-1 with TRBJ2-7; 10 nucleotides align to TRBD1. This sequence was found in a man aged 30-40 years with Graves' hyperthyroidism that later progressed to Graves' ophthalmopathy. DNA for the CDR3: TGTGCCAGCAGGGGGACAGGGGTCTACGAGCAGTACTTC. This codes for CASRGTGVYEQYF.